This TCR beta chain was obtained from a study of blood T cells in healthy people across ages. Overall study: About one barcoded beta molecule per two T cells was the capture yield of template switching.

Germline loops: CDR1 DFQATT, CDR2 SNEGSKA (reference sequence). This CDR3 is 13 amino acids long. With 3 bases removed from V and 1 base from J, the gap between germline ends came to 8 bases. PCR was performed a second time for about 7 to 12 cycles using a sample-barcoded 5' primer and a J-beta primer mix. No fewer than 2.5 million CDR3-containing paired-end reads came from each sample. Via MiXCR, TCRdb re-called the 5' RACE reads, giving one row per CDR3 protein. There are over 1,500,000 distinct CDR3 sequences in the sample; 49% occur only once, and more than 2% lies in the top ten. The authors drew around 9.4 milliliters of peripheral blood from each donor.

The sample was blood. The TCR was taken from a woman aged 40 to 49 in good health. The chain joins TRBV20-1 to TRBJ2-3, with D possibly matching TRBD2 (6 bases). The CDR3 bases are TGCAGTGCTAGCGGGGGTCGCACAGATACGCAGTATTTT. Translated, it gives CSASGGRTDTQYF.